This is a list of T cell receptor beta chains from one sample in a study of cytomegalovirus exposure and HLA in healthy donors. The repertoire was sequenced with immunoSEQ multiplex PCR; TCRdb's copy has only in-frame clones and lacks some. The sample consists of under 200,000 clones, around 78% of them appearing once. Sequencing was done on a sample of PBMCs. The receptors originated from a woman in her twenties or thirties in good health and CMV-seropositive. CDR3s include the opening cysteine and the closing phenylalanine or tryptophan. The D gene is left open where the match is weak. Clone size appears in some rows only: once, few, many, or a class for an expanded clone.

TRBD2 | TRBJ2-6 | TRBV28 | - | TGTGCCAGCAGGGGACTAGCGGGGGGTGGTGGGGCCAACGTCCTGACTTTC | CASRGLAGGGGANVLTF
- | TRBJ2-7 | TRBV7-6 | many | - | CASSWAEGTAF
TRBD2 | TRBJ2-1 | TRBV7-7 | - | TGTGCCAGCAGTCCTCCGGGGGGGTCGGATGAGCAGTTCTTC | CASSPPGGSDEQFF
- | TRBJ1-2 | TRBV6-6 | few | TGTGCCAGCAGTTACTCTGGCATTGGCTATGGCTACACCTTC | CASSYSGIGYGYTF
TRBD2 | TRBJ2-7 | TRBV5-1 | - | TGCGCCAGCAGCACACCCACTAGCGGGAGGACCTACGAGCAGTACTTC | CASSTPTSGRTYEQYF
- | TRBJ1-5 | TRBV5-6 | - | TGTGCCAGCAGCTTGGCCATGAGGAATCAGCCCCAGCATTTT | CASSLAMRNQPQHF
TRBD1 | TRBJ1-1 | TRBV2 | - | TGTGCCAGCGGGACAGGGATGGGTGAAGCTTTCTTT | CASGTGMGEAFF
TRBD1 | TRBJ1-1 | TRBV2 | once | TGTGCCAGCAGTGAATATGGGACAGATGTGAACACTGAAGCTTTCTTT | CASSEYGTDVNTEAFF
TRBD1 | TRBJ2-2 | TRBV7-6 | - | TGTGCCATCTACCTGGGGACAGGGGTGGCCGGGGAGCTGTTTTTT | CAIYLGTGVAGELFF
- | TRBJ1-6 | TRBV19 | - | TGTGCCAGTAGTCGATGGGACTCCCAGGGTTCACCCCTCCACTTT | CASSRWDSQGSPLHF
- | TRBJ2-5 | TRBV11-2 | - | TGTGCCAGCAGCTTACGGAATCTAGGAGAGACCCAGTACTTC | CASSLRNLGETQYF
- | TRBJ1-5 | TRBV18 | - | TGTGCCAGCTCACCTCTAGGCGGCCAGCCCCAGCATTTT | CASSPLGGQPQHF
TRBD1 | TRBJ1-6 | TRBV18 | - | TGTGCCAGCTCAGCCGGGACAGATAATTCACCCCTCCACTTT | CASSAGTDNSPLHF
TRBD1 | TRBJ1-5 | TRBV29-1 | - | TGCAGCGTCCGGACAGGGTCGGGGACGCAGCCCCAGCATTTT | CSVRTGSGTQPQHF
- | TRBJ1-5 | TRBV19 | - | TGTGCCAGTACCATCGGAAGGGGTAGCAATCAGCCCCAGCATTTT | CASTIGRGSNQPQHF
- | TRBJ1-2 | TRBV6-5 | - | TGTGCCAGCAGACCCGGACATTTTGGCTATGGCTACACCTTC | CASRPGHFGYGYTF
TRBD1 | TRBJ2-3 | TRBV27 | few | TGTGCCAGCAGTAATCAGGGGGCGTCAGATACGCAGTATTTT | CASSNQGASDTQYF
TRBD1 | TRBJ2-5 | TRBV5-1 | - | TGCGCCAGCAGCGGACAGGGTCGAGAGACCCAGTACTTC | CASSGQGRETQYF
- | TRBJ1-2 | TRBV14 | once | TGTGCCAGCAGCCAATTAACGTGGTCAGGGGCTCGTGGCTACACCTTC | CASSQLTWSGARGYTF
- | TRBJ2-7 | TRBV21-1 | few | TGTGCCAGCAGCAAATGGGAGCGGGACAGGGACTGCGAGCAGTACTTC | CASSKWERDRDCEQYF
TRBD1 | TRBJ2-5 | TRBV7-9 | - | TGTGCCAGCAGCTCATCCGGGACAGGGGCCCGGTCGGGGACCCAGTACTTC | CASSSSGTGARSGTQYF
- | TRBJ1-5 | TRBV18 | - | TGTGCCAGCTCACCGGGTGGGGGGAGCCAGCCCCAGCATTTT | CASSPGGGSQPQHF
- | TRBJ1-5 | TRBV12-5 | - | TGTGCTAGTGGTTTGGTACGTGGCCAGAGCAATCAGCCCCAGCATTTT | CASGLVRGQSNQPQHF
- | TRBJ1-2 | TRBV10-3 | - | TGTGCCATCCCTTCCCCTAACCTCTATGGCTACACCTTC | CAIPSPNLYGYTF
TRBD1 | TRBJ1-6 | TRBV5-1 | - | TGCGCCAGCAGCTTACAGGGGGCGCAGGAATCACCCCTCCACTTT | CASSLQGAQESPLHF
TRBD2 | TRBJ2-3 | TRBV10-2 | once | TGCGCCAGCAGGAGGAGGGCGACTAGCGGGAAACATCTAGGCTACACAGATACGCAGTATTTT | CASRRRATSGKHLGYTDTQYF
- | TRBJ2-7 | TRBV10-3 | - | TGTGCCATCAGTGATCCAAACTACGAGCAGTACTTC | CAISDPNYEQYF
- | TRBJ2-7 | TRBV7-8 | few | TGTGCCAGCAGCCAAAACCCGACAGCCTACTACGAGCAGTACTTC | CASSQNPTAYYEQYF
- | TRBJ2-2 | TRBV12-5 | - | TGTGCTAGTGGTCCACCAGGGTACACCGGGGAGCTGTTTTTT | CASGPPGYTGELFF
- | TRBJ2-7 | TRBV5-6 | - | TGTGCCAGCAGCCCCCACGGAGTTCGCTACGAGCAGTACTTC | CASSPHGVRYEQYF
- | TRBJ2-1 | TRBV7-6 | - | TGTGCCAGCAGCCCAGAATCCTACAATGAGCAGTTCTTC | CASSPESYNEQFF
- | TRBJ1-2 | TRBV7-2 | - | TGTGCCAGCAGCTTAGGGTCAGCTATGACGGACTCCTATGGCTACACCTTC | CASSLGSAMTDSYGYTF
- | TRBJ1-6 | TRBV7-9 | - | TGTTCCAGCAGCTTAGCGCTTGGGAGCTCCTATAATTCACCCCTCCTCTTT | CSSSLALGSSYNSPLLF
TRBD2 | TRBJ2-3 | TRBV4-3 | - | TGCGCCAGCAGCCAAGATTTTGGACTAGCGGGAGGGAGGCCAGATACGCAGTATTTT | CASSQDFGLAGGRPDTQYF
- | TRBJ2-3 | TRBV5-4 | - | TGTGCCAGCAGCTCGGACAGGGAGGGAGATACGCAGTATTTT | CASSSDREGDTQYF